One and the same sample provided the 11 T cell receptor beta chains below, sequenced in a study of T cell clonality in common variable immunodeficiency. Assay used: immunoSEQ multiplex PCR; TCRdb lists only in-frame clones, some missing. Observed in the sample are roughly 32,000 clones, none of them singletons. Sequencing was done on a sample of peripheral blood mononuclear cells. The receptors shown here come from a person between 18 and 70 years old in good health.

This clone came up many times. The CDR3 is cut off 3 residues early in the read; its end comes from the germline J gene. The gene calls are TRBV7-6 and TRBJ2-3; 8 nucleotides agree with TRBD1. With V trimmed by 5 bases and J by 6 bases, 7 bases remained unmatched. The germline V gene has CDR1 SGHVS and CDR2 FNYEAQ. This CDR3 is 14 amino acids long. The CDR3 bases that were read are TGTGCCAGCAGCCCCGGCAGGGGGCCGGATACG. Its translation is CASSPGRGPDT. The CDR3 in full is CASSPGRGPDTQYF.

This clone was counted many times. CDR3 sequence: CSAPPGAGGGLYSNQPQHF. The DNA read from the CDR3 is TGCAGTGCACCCCCCGGGGCAGGAGGGGGCCTCTATAGCAATCAGCCC. The chain is built from TRBV20-1 and TRBJ1-5, with 7 positions matching TRBD1. Read sequence stops 3 residues before the CDR3 end, and the germline J gene provides the missing end. V was clipped by 6 bases and J by 0 bases; unmatched bases: 20. This CDR3 spans 19 amino acids. From germline, CDR1 is DFQATT and CDR2 SNEGSKA (reference sequence).

This clone was found many times. The CDR3 extends 3 residues past the end of the read, so its final part is completed from the germline J gene. The chain has TRBV5-4 and TRBJ2-7, with 8 positions matching TRBD2. The CDR3 covers 14 residues. The V segment lost 4 bases and the J segment 5 bases; nucleotides outside the gene matches: 8. In germline, CDR1 is SGHNT, CDR2 YYREEE (reference sequence). This chain's CDR3 is CASSQSGRLDEQYF. CDR3 bases read: TGTGCCAGCAGCCAGAGCGGGAGACTTGACGAG. Using reference TRBV5-4 and TRBJ2-7 for the parts outside the CDR3, the full variable domain is ETGVTQSPTHLIKTRGQQVTLRCSSQSGHNTVSWYQQALGQGPQFIFQYYREEENGRGNFPPRFSGLQFPNYSSELNVNALELDDSALYLCASSQSGRLDEQYFGPGTRLTVT.

This clone was recorded many times. The sequence runs out 3 residues before the end of the CDR3; the remainder is reconstructed from the germline J gene. The V gene is TRBV11-2, the J gene TRBJ1-1; possible D gene TRBD1, 6 bases. V was cut by 7 bases and J by 5 bases, with 14 bases left in between. The germline gives CDR1 SGHAT, CDR2 FQNNGV. The CDR3 totals 13 residues. The covered CDR3 bases are TGTGCCAGCATCGGCAGGGGACGAACTGAA. It codes for CASIGRGRTE. The whole CDR3 protein is CASIGRGRTEAFF.

This clone was seen ten or more times. From the germline J gene comes the end of the CDR3, since the read stops 3 residues before it. V usage is TRBV7-3 and J usage is TRBJ2-5; 12 nucleotides agree with TRBD2. The trim removed 1 base at V and 3 bases at J, leaving 15 bases unmatched. This CDR3 is 20 amino acids long. Germline CDR1 is SGHTA and CDR2 is FQGTGA. The part of the CDR3 DNA that was read is TGTGCCAGCAGCTTAAGGGGGGCCGGGACTAGCGGGCTTACGAAAGAGACC. This sequence encodes CASSLRGAGTSGLTKET. The whole CDR3 is CASSLRGAGTSGLTKETQYF. The full variable domain, with the rest looked up from reference TRBV7-3 and TRBJ2-5, is GAGVSQTPSNKVTEKGKYVELRCDPISGHTALYWYRQSLGQGPEFLIYFQGTGAADDSGLPNDRFFAVRPEGSVSTLKIQRTERGDSAVYLCASSLRGAGTSGLTKETQYFGPGTRLLVL.

Many counts were recorded for this clone. The read comes to an end 3 residues before the CDR3 does, leaving the germline J gene to fill in the end. This chain links TRBV12-5 with TRBJ2-1; 11 positions agree with TRBD1. The CDR3 runs 15 residues. Germline V gene sequence: CDR1 LGHNT, CDR2 FRNRAP. Trimming removed 6 bases from V and 5 bases from J; junction bases left unmatched: 6. The sequenced part of the CDR3 DNA is TGTGCTAGTGGGGTCGGACAGGGGGCACACAATGAG. This codes for CASGVGQGAHNE. The full CDR3 protein reads CASGVGQGAHNEQFF.

This clone was seen at least ten times. The DNA ends 3 residues before the CDR3 does, and the rest of the CDR3 is filled in from the germline J gene. V usage is TRBV5-1 and J usage is TRBJ2-5; TRBD2 matches at 10 bases. CDR1 SGHRS and CDR2 YFSETQ come from the germline V gene. There are 15 residues in the CDR3. V gave up 8 bases and J gave up 5 bases; unmatched junction bases: 12. The CDR3 reads CASAKREGYGETQYF. The CDR3 bases that were read are TGCGCCAGTGCGAAGCGGGAGGGCTACGGGGAGACC.

Many counts were recorded for this clone. With the read ending 3 residues before the CDR3 end, the germline J gene is used to fill in that end. This chain links TRBV7-2 with TRBJ1-2; TRBD1 aligns across 7 bases. This CDR3 comprises 13 residues. V lost 6 bases, J lost 4 bases, and 5 bases stayed unmatched. From germline, CDR1 is SGHTA and CDR2 FQGNSA. CDR3: CASRPQGTYGYTF. Incomplete CDR3 DNA: TGTGCCAGCAGACCACAGGGGACCTATGGC.

This clone was counted many times. The read gets to within 3 residues of the CDR3 end, and the germline J gene fills in the rest. The genes are TRBV29-1 and TRBJ2-3, with D maybe TRBD1 (6 bases). Germline CDR1 is SQVTM and CDR2 is ANQGSEA. This CDR3 has 12 amino acids. The V and J ends lost 4 bases and 3 bases respectively, with 8 bases between them. CDR3 bases read: TGCAGCGTTGTTCAGGGGACAGATACG. Translating gives CSVVQGTDT. The whole CDR3 protein is CSVVQGTDTQYF.

This clone has at least ten counts. The CDR3 extends 3 residues past the end of the read, so its final part is completed from the germline J gene. The chain links TRBV19 to TRBJ2-4; tentative D call: TRBD2 (5 bases). Trimming removed 9 bases at V and 5 bases at J, with 14 bases between. CDR1 and CDR2 from the germline V gene are LNHDA and SQIVND (reference sequence). CDR3 length: 13 residues. The DNA read from the CDR3 is TGTGCCAGCCGCCGGGCCGGGGAAAACATT. Protein: CASRRAGENI. From start to end, the CDR3 is CASRRAGENIQYF. Filled out from reference TRBV19 and TRBJ2-4, the complete variable domain reads DGGITQSPKYLFRKEGQNVTLSCEQNLNHDAMYWYRQDPGQGLRLIYYSQIVNDFQKGDIAEGYSVSREKKESFPLTVTSAQKNPTAFYLCASRRAGENIQYFGAGTRLSVL.

Comments on this clone: Read coverage stops 3 residues before the CDR3 terminus; the germline J gene supplies the remainder. The chain carries TRBV7-6 and TRBJ2-3; TRBD2 matches at 7 bases. This CDR3 is 15 amino acids long. Germline V CDR1 and CDR2: SGHVS, FNYEAQ. CDR3 protein: CASSLGVEAGETQYF. The sequenced part of the CDR3 DNA is TGTGCCAGCAGCCTAGGGGTCGAGGCGGGGGAGACG.